This TCR beta chain appears in the sequencing data of a study of blood T cell repertoires in COVID-19. Whole-study context: From T cells, B-cell-depleted T cells, or PBMCs came the material, which was cDNA or gDNA.

This clone turned up a few times. V was trimmed by 0 bases and J by 2 bases, leaving 12 bases between them. The CDR3 has 16 residues. Germline loops: CDR1 SGHRS, CDR2 YFSETQ. Participants' own reports of clinical history determined their cohort assignment. Produced via immunoSEQ multiplex PCR; TCRdb's table is partial and in-frame only. The profile shows around 250,000 clones, around 93% of them singletons. The sequence was obtained from a middle-aged man who had been exposed to COVID-19. The chain uses TRBV5-1 and TRBJ1-3; D gene ambiguous. Material for sequencing was PBMCs or T cells enriched from blood (not recorded which). DNA for the CDR3: TGCGCCAGCAGCTTGGCCTCGGGATCGCCTGGAAACACCATATATTTT. It codes for CASSLASGSPGNTIYF.